This T cell receptor (beta chain) was profiled in a study of blood T cells in healthy people across ages. The study's findings and limits: As age increased, TCR beta diversity per million T cells fell in a roughly linear fashion.

Next came a second PCR, run for about 6 to 11 cycles, which used a sample-barcoded 5' primer along with a J-beta primer mix. Each cDNA molecule was tagged by a template-switch adaptor with 12 random nucleotides. From the 5' RACE reads, TCRdb called clonotypes with MiXCR, one entry per CDR3 protein. Altogether roughly 800,000 distinct CDR3 sequences are present, more than 45% being singletons, with the ten largest covering around 20%. A word on this clonotype: What it binds is not known.

Specimen: blood. This TCR derives from a man aged 25-45 years in good health.

Here the CDR3 reads CASKRETSSYNEQFF. In DNA form, the CDR3 reads TGTGCCAGCAAAAGGGAAACAAGCTCCTACAATGAGCAGTTCTTC. V usage is TRBV2 and J usage is TRBJ2-1; D not certain. The CDR3 runs to 15 residues. Germline CDR1 reads SNHLY; CDR2 reads FYNNEI. Trimming took 7 bases from V and 0 from J, leaving 13 bases between them.